This TCR beta chain stems from a study of cytomegalovirus exposure and HLA in healthy donors. For the study at large: Of fewer than 450 genotyped donors, more than 70% clustered with self-reported Caucasian donors. Whole-study results and caveats: Sequencing likely caused a cluster of highly shared sequence variants. Cytomegalovirus association was assigned to over 150 TCR beta chains.

A word on this clone: Its antigen is unknown.

The ends were cut back, 0 bases at V and 8 bases at J, with 10 bases in the middle. CDR3 length: 13 amino acids. CDR1 and CDR2 from the germline V gene are SEHNR and FQNEAQ (reference sequence). Primers included in the PCR were 60 Vbeta and 13 Jbeta primers. The table came from immunoSEQ multiplex PCR; TCRdb's copy has only in-frame clones and leaves some out. This table holds more than 150,000 clones, over 80% found once. The source material was PBMCs. The TCR originated in a man aged 40-55 years in good health and CMV-seronegative. This chain uses TRBV7-9 with TRBJ1-2, with D tentatively TRBD1 (5 bases). The chain's CDR3 is CASSLAQGWGYTF. Written as DNA, the CDR3 is TGTGCCAGCAGCTTAGCCCAGGGCTGGGGCTACACCTTC. The variable domain in full, with the rest retrieved from reference TRBV7-9 and TRBJ1-2, is DTGVSQNPRHKITKRGQNVTFRCDPISEHNRLYWYRQTLGQGPEFLTYFQNEAQLEKSRLLSDRFSAERPKGSFSTLEIQRTEQGDSAMYLCASSLAQGWGYTFGSGTRLTVV.